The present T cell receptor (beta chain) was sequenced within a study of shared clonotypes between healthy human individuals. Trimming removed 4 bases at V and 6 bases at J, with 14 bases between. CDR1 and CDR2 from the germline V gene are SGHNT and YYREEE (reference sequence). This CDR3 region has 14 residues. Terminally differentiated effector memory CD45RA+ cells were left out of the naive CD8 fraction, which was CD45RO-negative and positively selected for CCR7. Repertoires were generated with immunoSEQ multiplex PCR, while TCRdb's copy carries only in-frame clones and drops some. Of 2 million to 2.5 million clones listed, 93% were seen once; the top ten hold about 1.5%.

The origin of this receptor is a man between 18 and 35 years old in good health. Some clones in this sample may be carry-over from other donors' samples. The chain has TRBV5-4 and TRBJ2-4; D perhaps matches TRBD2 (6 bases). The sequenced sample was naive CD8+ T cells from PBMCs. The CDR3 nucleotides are TGTGCCAGCAGCGGGACTGGCAAGATAAACATTCAGTACTTC. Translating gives CASSGTGKINIQYF. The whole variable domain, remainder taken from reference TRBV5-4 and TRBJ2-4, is ETGVTQSPTHLIKTRGQQVTLRCSSQSGHNTVSWYQQALGQGPQFIFQYYREEENGRGNFPPRFSGLQFPNYSSELNVNALELDDSALYLCASSGTGKINIQYFGAGTRLSVL.